Listed here are 25 T cell receptor beta chains from one sample, sequenced in a study of blood T cell repertoires in COVID-19. Method: immunoSEQ multiplex PCR; TCRdb's copy keeps in-frame clones and lacks some. Of 200,000 to 250,000 clones listed, approximately 90% were seen once; the top ten hold about 4%. Sequenced: PBMCs or T cells enriched from blood (not recorded which). These receptors all stem from a woman aged 40-49 years with acute COVID-19.

The chain combines TRBV3-1 (or the pseudogene TRBV3-2) with TRBJ2-5; tentative D call: TRBD2 (5 bases). Trimming cost V 4 bases and J 5 bases, with 8 bases left between them. The germline gives CDR1 LGHDT, CDR2 YNNKEL (reference sequence). This CDR3 comprises 12 residues. The CDR3 DNA reads as TGTGCCAGCAGCCCGAGAGGGGAGACCCAGTACTTC. This translates into CASSPRGETQYF.

V and J are TRBV11-2 and TRBJ1-2; no definite D call. Per the germline V gene, CDR1 is SGHAT and CDR2 is FQNNGV. This CDR3 is built from 12 residues. The V end lost 2 bases, the J end lost 7 bases, and 8 bases lay between the germline ends. The CDR3 sequence is CASSLRSGGYTF. In nucleotides, the CDR3 is TGTGCCAGCAGCTTACGGAGCGGTGGCTACACCTTC. The full variable domain, in which reference TRBV11-2 and TRBJ1-2 provide the parts outside the CDR3, is EAGVAQSPRYKIIEKRQSVAFWCNPISGHATLYWYQQILGQGPKLLIQFQNNGVVDDSQLPKDRFSAERLKGVDSTLKIQPAKLEDSAVYLCASSLRSGGYTFGSGTRLTVV.

This clone was recorded once. The genes are TRBV5-1 and TRBJ1-5; maybe TRBD1 (5 bases). Looked up from germline, CDR1 is SGHRS and CDR2 is YFSETQ. V lost 0 bases and J lost 2, with 9 bases in between. The CDR3 is 15 residues long. The chain's CDR3 is CASSLAGRGNQPQHF. CDR3 sequence (DNA): TGCGCCAGCAGCTTGGCGGGCAGGGGCAATCAGCCCCAGCATTTT.

The chain recombines TRBV7-8 with TRBJ1-5, with a tentative D call TRBD1 (5 bases). Trimming stripped 7 bases from V and 3 bases from J, with 22 bases between. There are 17 residues in the CDR3. Per the germline V gene, CDR1 is SGHVS and CDR2 is FQNEAQ. Written as DNA, the CDR3 is TGTGCCAGCATCCTTGGTCGAACAGGACCTGACAATCAGCCCCAGCATTTT. Its protein is CASILGRTGPDNQPQHF.

J is TRBJ2-3 and V is TRBV3-1 (or the pseudogene TRBV3-2); D may be TRBD2 (5 bases). Trimming took off 1 base at V and 14 bases at J, with 16 bases between the two ends. The CDR3 is 13 amino acids. Germline CDR1 reads LGHDT; CDR2 reads YNNKEL (reference sequence). The CDR3 loop reads CASSQGVASLGYF. DNA for the CDR3: TGTGCCAGCAGCCAAGGGGTGGCTAGCTTGGGGTATTTT.

The chain employs TRBV9 and TRBJ2-5, with 10 positions matching TRBD2. V trimming: 3 bases; J trimming: 4 bases; junction bases outside the gene matches: 12. CDR3 length: 17 amino acids. CDR1 is SGDLS and CDR2 is YYNGEE in the germline V gene. CDR3 protein: CASSGRAGTSVVETQYF. As DNA, the CDR3 is TGTGCCAGCAGCGGCCGTGCCGGGACTAGCGTGGTAGAGACCCAGTACTTC.

The chain combines TRBV3-1 (or the pseudogene TRBV3-2) with TRBJ2-2; a weak D match, TRBD1 (5 bases). This CDR3 has 14 amino acids. Germline-derived CDR1 and CDR2 are LGHDT and YNNKEL (reference sequence). With 1 base removed from V and 4 bases from J, the gap between germline ends came to 7 bases. This chain's CDR3 is CASSQVQGTGELFF. For the CDR3, the DNA is TGTGCCAGCAGCCAAGTTCAGGGCACCGGGGAGCTGTTTTTT.

The CDR3 DNA is TGTGCCAGCAGCCTCTCCCCACAGGGAGGGGAAAAACTGTTTTTT. Encoded protein: CASSLSPQGGEKLFF. The J gene is TRBJ1-4, the V gene TRBV9; D perhaps matches TRBD1 (6 bases). The germline V gene has CDR1 SGDLS and CDR2 YYNGEE. Between the trimmed V and J ends, which lost 4 bases and 8 bases, there was a span of 18 bases. The length of the CDR3 is 15 residues.

The chain uses TRBV24-1 and TRBJ1-5, with D maybe TRBD1 (6 bases). Trimming took off 3 bases at V and 7 bases at J, with 12 bases between the two ends. Germline CDR1 KGHDR, CDR2 SFDVKD. CDR3 length: 14 amino acids. CDR3 DNA: TGTGCCACCAGTGATCAGGGGCGGTGGCAGCCCCAGCATTTT. It translates to CATSDQGRWQPQHF.

The chain couples TRBV27 to TRBJ1-2, with D maybe TRBD1 (6 bases). V shed 5 bases and J shed 2 bases, with 27 bases lying between them. The CDR3 totals 19 residues. CDR1 and CDR2 from the germline V gene are MNHEY and SMNVEV (reference sequence). The CDR3 protein is CASSPGPEAGVQRNYGYTF. CDR3 DNA sequence: TGTGCCAGCAGTCCCGGCCCTGAGGCAGGGGTTCAAAGAAACTATGGCTACACCTTC.

The chain employs TRBV2 and TRBJ2-1, with TRBD2 as a possible D gene (6 bases). The CDR3 is 15 residues long. V lost 6 bases and J lost 0, with 12 bases in between. The germline V gene has CDR1 SNHLY and CDR2 FYNNEI. The CDR3 reads CASRDLAHSYNEQFF. DNA for the CDR3: TGTGCCAGCAGAGACCTAGCGCACTCCTACAATGAGCAGTTCTTC.

The chain uses TRBV2 and TRBJ1-2, with TRBD1 matching over 8 bases. Germline loops: CDR1 SNHLY, CDR2 FYNNEI. There are 14 residues in the CDR3. Trimming removed 7 bases from V and 4 bases from J; junction bases left unmatched: 8. The CDR3 here is CASTPTGESYGYTF. The CDR3 nucleotides read TGTGCCAGCACCCCGACAGGGGAAAGCTATGGCTACACCTTC. Combining the CDR3 with reference TRBV2 and TRBJ1-2 gives the whole variable domain EPEVTQTPSHQVTQMGQEVILRCVPISNHLYFYWYRQILGQKVEFLVSFYNNEISEKSEIFDDQFSVERPDGSNFTLKIRSTKLEDSAMYFCASTPTGESYGYTFGSGTRLTVV.

This clone was observed a single time. The chain joins TRBV18 to TRBJ1-5; 8 positions agree with TRBD1. The CDR3 loop spans 15 amino acids. The germline V gene has CDR1 KGHSH and CDR2 LQKENI. The ends lost 6 bases at V and 5 bases at J; junction bases unmatched: 9. CDR3 sequence (DNA): TGTGCCAGCTCGCTACAGACAGGGGTGGATCAGCCCCAGCATTTT. It specifies CASSLQTGVDQPQHF.

V usage is TRBV25-1 and J usage is TRBJ1-2; D may be TRBD1 (6 bases). This CDR3 has 12 residues. The V gene's germline CDR1 is MGHDK and CDR2 SYGVNS. Between the trimmed V and J ends, which lost 8 bases and 8 bases, there was a span of 15 bases. The CDR3 DNA reads TGTGCCAGCGGAGGAGGGGGGGGAGGCTACACCTTC. Its protein product is CASGGGGGGYTF.

The V call is TRBV5-4, the J call TRBJ2-7; 9 bases align to TRBD2. The junction had 6 bases not matched to a gene; V was cut back by 4 bases and J by 7 bases. Germline CDR1 reads SGHNT; CDR2 reads YYREEE (reference sequence). This CDR3 region has 13 residues. Here the CDR3 reads CASSPLAGKEQYF. CDR3 DNA: TGTGCCAGCAGCCCGCTAGCGGGGAAAGAGCAGTACTTC.

The chain uses TRBV5-1 and TRBJ1-1, with D possibly TRBD1 on 5 matching bases. Germline assignment: CDR1 SGHRS and CDR2 YFSETQ. The V end lost 5 bases, the J end lost 0 bases, and 17 bases lay between the germline ends. The CDR3 is made up of 16 amino acids. The CDR3 spells CASRAWGQGLNTEAFF. CDR3 coding DNA: TGCGCCAGCAGGGCTTGGGGTCAGGGTCTGAACACTGAAGCTTTCTTT.

The chain is built from TRBV9 and TRBJ1-1; no clear D. The CDR3 totals 17 residues. Germline loops: CDR1 SGDLS, CDR2 YYNGEE. Trimming took off 0 bases at V and 1 base at J, with 16 bases between the two ends. The CDR3 sequence is CASSVGVEGSGNTEAFF. CDR3 nucleotide sequence: TGTGCCAGCAGCGTAGGGGTGGAGGGCTCGGGGAACACTGAAGCTTTCTTT. The entire variable domain, with the rest obtained from reference TRBV9 and TRBJ1-1, is as follows: DSGVTQTPKHLITATGQRVTLRCSPRSGDLSVYWYQQSLDQGLQFLIQYYNGEERAKGNILERFSAQQFPDLHSELNLSSLELGDSALYFCASSVGVEGSGNTEAFFGQGTRLTVV.

J is TRBJ1-1 and V is TRBV30, with unresolved D. The germline gives CDR1 GTSNPN, CDR2 SVGIG (reference sequence). The CDR3 extends over 14 amino acids. V gave up 3 bases and J gave up 7 bases, with 18 bases separating them. The CDR3 region has the DNA TGTGCCTGGAGCGAAGGTCGAGGATATGGTGAAGCTTTCTTT. Encoded protein: CAWSEGRGYGEAFF.

The V gene is TRBV7-9, the J gene TRBJ2-3, with TRBD2 matching 10 bases. The germline V gene encodes CDR1 SEHNR and CDR2 FQNEAQ (reference sequence). CDR3 length: 16 residues. V lost 4 bases to trimming and J lost 2 bases; unmatched junction nucleotides: 6. The CDR3: CASSSASGRLTDTQYF. The CDR3, as DNA: TGTGCCAGCAGCTCCGCTAGCGGGAGACTCACAGATACGCAGTATTTT.

The J gene is TRBJ1-2, the V gene TRBV5-5; D ambiguous. Trimming removed 4 bases from V and 2 bases from J, with 12 bases in between. This CDR3 spans 14 amino acids. Germline V gene lookup returns CDR1 SGHKS and CDR2 YYEKEE (reference sequence). CDR3 amino acids: CASSRELENYGYTF. CDR3 DNA: TGTGCCAGCAGCCGGGAATTGGAGAACTATGGCTACACCTTC.

The rearrangement links TRBV11-2 to TRBJ1-3; unclear D gene. The germline V gene encodes CDR1 SGHAT and CDR2 FQNNGV. V dropped 6 bases and J dropped 4 bases, with 13 bases sitting between them. The CDR3 is made up of 14 amino acids. CDR3 sequence reads: CASSDTQLGNTIYF. DNA for the CDR3: TGTGCCAGCAGTGATACACAGTTAGGAAACACCATATATTTT.

The rearrangement uses TRBV9 and TRBJ1-5; the D gene is possibly TRBD1 (5 bases). CDR1 is SGDLS, CDR2 YYNGEE, per germline. This CDR3 has 15 amino acids. Deletions cut 3 bases from V and 0 bases from J, with 10 bases between. The CDR3 coding sequence is TGTGCCAGCAGCGCGACAGTGAATAGCAATCAGCCCCAGCATTTT. Translated: CASSATVNSNQPQHF.

The gene calls are TRBV24-1 and TRBJ2-2; 11 bases are shared with TRBD2. From germline, CDR1 is KGHDR and CDR2 SFDVKD. J gave up 0 bases and V 10 bases, and 12 bases lay outside the gene matches. CDR3 size: 18 residues. The CDR3 region is CATSSRLAGGPNTGELFF. The CDR3 region has the DNA TGTGCCACTTCATCCCGGCTAGCGGGGGGCCCGAACACCGGGGAGCTGTTTTTT.

This clone was found a few times. The rearrangement uses TRBV5-1 and TRBJ1-1, with D possibly TRBD1 on 6 matching bases. Germline V gene data show CDR1 as SGHRS and CDR2 as YFSETQ. The CDR3 spans 16 residues. With 4 bases removed from V and 1 base from J, the gap between germline ends came to 17 bases. This CDR3 reads CASSPNRARGNTEAFF. The CDR3, as DNA: TGCGCCAGCAGCCCAAACAGGGCCCGGGGGAACACTGAAGCTTTCTTT. Complete variable domain (other parts from reference TRBV5-1 and TRBJ1-1): KAGVTQTPRYLIKTRGQQVTLSCSPISGHRSVSWYQQTPGQGLQFLFEYFSETQRNKGNFPGRFSGRQFSNSRSEMNVSTLELGDSALYLCASSPNRARGNTEAFFGQGTRLTVV.

The CDR3 DNA is TGTGCCAGCAGTCGGGCCAGCGGCTACGAGCAGTACGTC. Protein product: CASSRASGYEQYV. The chain recombines TRBV6-5 with TRBJ2-7, with D perhaps matching TRBD2 (5 bases). CDR1 and CDR2 (germline): MNHEY, SVGAGI. The CDR3 is 13 residues long. Trimming took 5 bases from V and 3 from J, leaving 11 bases between them.